Listed below are T cell receptor beta chains from one sample, sequenced in a study of blood T cell repertoires in COVID-19. The data were produced by immunoSEQ multiplex PCR, yet TCRdb's version contains in-frame clones alone and is incomplete. Among roughly 250,000 clones listed, 75% to 95% were seen once. Source material: PBMCs or T cells enriched from blood (not recorded which). These receptors were taken from a woman under 30 who had recovered from COVID-19. Each CDR3 is given with its conserved first and last residue. D genes are given only for firm matches.

TRBV7-8 | . | CASREEPKPLRGPEAFF
TRBV5-1 | TRBD2 | CATYPGGTSFHEQFF
TRBV27 | TRBD1 | CASSPNFRGQGNTEAFF
TRBV12-2 | . | CASRLVVGARGYTF
TRBV19 | . | CASSILLAAGANVLTF
TRBV7-6 | . | CASSLVGVYNEQFF
TRBV3-1/TRBV3-2 | TRBD1 | CASSHQDRKDNSPLHF
TRBV9 | . | CASSVAEETQYF
TRBV19 | TRBD1 | CASSIRDRASEAFF
TRBV27 | . | CALRAGNEQFF
TRBV5-1 | . | CASSDSQANYGYTF
TRBV19 | . | CASNRRLTENSPLHF
TRBV7-3 | TRBD2 | CASSLGLAQDTQYF
TRBV5-6 | . | CASSSRAGELFF
TRBV10-1 | . | CATSKTGSYEQYF
TRBV9 | TRBD1 | CASSEDREGQPQHF
TRBV18 | . | CASSLQVVMNTEAFF
TRBV6-1 | TRBD1 | CASSEREGTGGYGYTF
TRBV10-3 | TRBD1 | CAISAPTGGDYGYTF
TRBV24-1 | TRBD2 | CATSDLSGRGHNEQFF
TRBV9 | . | CASSVGSGSYEQYF
TRBV28 | . | CASSPPGTNQPQHF
TRBV7-9 | . | CASSPSFGGALPGELFF
TRBV28 | . | CASSLGVYHQHF
TRBV13 | TRBD1 | CASSLGIGTGEIVSYEQYF
TRBV9 | . | CASSVADQGGGYTF
TRBV5-1 | . | CASSSGGNYGYTF
TRBV19 | TRBD2 | CASSSPREAYEQYF
TRBV25-1 | . | CASTGAEAFF
TRBV9 | . | CASSVGSGTDTQYF
TRBV7-6 | . | CASSTRGLQFF
TRBV7-3 | . | CASSLIQGTGYTF
TRBV4-3 | TRBD2 | CASSHTSGGSTDTQYF
TRBV7-2 | TRBD2 | CASSFRQLAGFTNNEQFF
TRBV19 | TRBD1 | CASSIGTGILNTEAFF
TRBV2 | . | CASSLYGRANTEAFF
TRBV25-1 | . | CASSEAVGELFF
TRBV7-2 | . | CASSLESRGMEETQYF
TRBV5-4 | TRBD2 | CASSAPGLAAETQYF
TRBV5-1 | . | CASSPTTGSGNTIYF
TRBV3-1/TRBV3-2 | . | CASSQVVSASDSPLHF
TRBV5-1 | TRBD1 | CASSLERGHGYTF
TRBV3-1/TRBV3-2 | . | CASSQVGPKGEQFF
TRBV5-5 | . | CASSDRTNTEAFF
TRBV5-4 | . | CASSQGIPGLQNTGELFF
TRBV5-1 | . | CASSGRDGSLFGTEAFF
TRBV25-1 | TRBD1 | CASTDRGGGYTF
TRBV2 | . | CARGQISGNTIYF
TRBV27 | TRBD1 | CASSLSSGTGPTEAFF
TRBV4-1 | TRBD2 | CASSQGHGGRGEQYF
TRBV11-2 | . | CASSLGQRGEKLFF
TRBV5-4 | . | CASSFWGRTEAFF
TRBV5-1 | . | CASSLRQDVGEKLFF
TRBV12-3/TRBV12-4 | . | CASSLGGDTEAFF
TRBV6-2/TRBV6-3 | TRBD1 | CASSYNLNRGFGYTF
TRBV6-1 | . | CASSEQASYSGNTIYF
TRBV19 | TRBD2 | CASSTTPGRGTGELFF